The rows below give T cell receptor beta chains drawn from one sample of a study of blood T cells in healthy people across ages. TCRdb fed the 5' RACE reads into MiXCR, producing one record per CDR3 protein. This table has about 1 million distinct CDR3 sequences, around 43% appearing once. The sample comprised blood. The receptors were gathered from a woman aged 60-75 years in good health. Each CDR3 is given with its conserved first and last residue. Each record gives: J gene, clone size, D gene, V gene, CDR3 DNA, CDR3 protein. The D gene is left open where the match is weak. A row's size may be missing; if present it is once, few, many or a size class.

TRBJ2-7 . . TRBV6-2/TRBV6-3 TGTGCCAGCACCGTGCGGGGCTACGAGCAGTACTTC CASTVRGYEQYF
TRBJ2-5 . TRBD1 TRBV4-2 TGTGCCAGCAGCCAAGGTGTAGGGCGACAGGGACAGAATGAGCAGTACTTC CASSQGVGRQGQNEQYF
TRBJ2-7 once TRBD1 TRBV20-1 TGCAGTGTTCATAGACAGGGGTTCGGCAATGAGCAGTACTTC CSVHRQGFGNEQYF
TRBJ2-5 many TRBD1 TRBV20-1 TGCAGTGCCCAATCGACAGGGAGTGAGACCCAGTACTTC CSAQSTGSETQYF
TRBJ2-7 . . TRBV10-1 TGCGCCAGCAGTGCGGCCAACTACGAGCAGTACTTC CASSAANYEQYF
TRBJ1-1 . . TRBV12-3/TRBV12-4 TGTGCCAGCAGTTTAGGCTGGGTCTCTGAAGCTTTCTTT CASSLGWVSEAFF
TRBJ1-1 . . TRBV7-2 TGTGCCAGCAGCTTAGAGGGGACGGCGAACACTGAAGCTTTCTTT CASSLEGTANTEAFF
TRBJ2-1 few TRBD2 TRBV5-6 TGTGCCAGCAGCTTGGCGTCTAGCGGGAGGAGGAGGCAGTTCTTC CASSLASSGRRRQFF
TRBJ2-5 few . TRBV2 TGTGCCAGCAGGGGAAGACAGGATGTCCAAGAGACCCAGTACTTC CASRGRQDVQETQYF
TRBJ2-1 . . TRBV2 TGTGCCAGCAGTGAAACAGAAGACAATGAGCAGTTCTTC CASSETEDNEQFF
TRBJ1-2 . TRBD1 TRBV29-1 TGCAGCGTTGCCGGGGGGACAGGCGGAGTTTATGGCTACACCTTC CSVAGGTGGVYGYTF
TRBJ2-4 once TRBD2 TRBV6-1 TGTGCCAGCAGTGAAGTGGGGACTAGCGGGAGACGAAACATCCAGTACTTC CASSEVGTSGRRNIQYF
TRBJ2-3 few . TRBV20-1 TGCAGTGCTAGTATACAGGAGTTAGATACGCAGTATTTT CSASIQELDTQYF
TRBJ2-1 few . TRBV7-9 TGTGCCATCGACGGTAATGAGCAGTTCTTC CAIDGNEQFF
TRBJ2-1 . TRBD2 TRBV29-1 TGCAGCGCTGTGCGGGCTAGCGGGACTTACAATGAGCAGTTCTTC CSAVRASGTYNEQFF
TRBJ2-1 . . TRBV7-9 TGTGCCAGCAGCCCTGGGCTCAGGGACGGATTTGAGCAGTTCTTC CASSPGLRDGFEQFF
TRBJ1-2 . TRBD1 TRBV11-3 TGTGCCAGCAGCTTCCCGGGACAGGAGACTAACTATGGCTACACCTTC CASSFPGQETNYGYTF
TRBJ2-1 . TRBD2 TRBV5-1 TGCGCCAGCAGCTGGGAGGGGAGTATGGTCAATGAGCAGTTCTTC CASSWEGSMVNEQFF
TRBJ2-3 . . TRBV20-1 TGCAGTGCTATCCTCGGTTCGGCGGCAGATACGCAGTATTTT CSAILGSAADTQYF
TRBJ2-7 many . TRBV14 TGTGCCAGCAGCCCCAGAGCCTACGAGCAGTACTTC CASSPRAYEQYF
TRBJ2-6 . TRBD1 TRBV11-2 TGTGCCAGCAGCTTAGGACAGGGAGTAGGCGGGGCCAACGTCCTGACTTTC CASSLGQGVGGANVLTF
TRBJ2-1 . . TRBV3-1 TGTGCCAGCAGCCAACAGCTAGCCAATGAGCAGTTCTTC CASSQQLANEQFF
TRBJ2-7 many . TRBV7-2 TGTGCCAGCAGCCCCCACCCCCTCGGGTACGAGCAGTACTTC CASSPHPLGYEQYF
TRBJ2-7 . . TRBV4-1 TGCGCCAGCAGCCATAGGCAGGGGTTCTACGAGCAGTACTTC CASSHRQGFYEQYF
TRBJ2-3 . TRBD2 TRBV9 TGTGCCAGCAGAGAAGGGACTAGCGGTTGGACAGATACGCAGTATTTT CASREGTSGWTDTQYF
TRBJ2-3 . . TRBV12-3/TRBV12-4 TGTGCCAGCAGTTTAGGCCCGGGGATAACAGATACGCAGTATTTT CASSLGPGITDTQYF
TRBJ2-7 . . TRBV27 TGTGCCAGCGCACCCTTCGGGTCCTACGAGCAGTACTTC CASAPFGSYEQYF
TRBJ1-3 . . TRBV6-1 TGTGCCAGCATTATTGGACGGACAACAGACACCATATATTTT CASIIGRTTDTIYF
TRBJ2-7 . TRBD1 TRBV6-5 TGTGCCAGCAGCCGGGACAGGGGGTTTGGCGAGCAGTACTTC CASSRDRGFGEQYF
TRBJ2-6 few . TRBV14 TGTGCCAGCAGGCGGACTGGGGCCAACGTCCTGACTTTC CASRRTGANVLTF
TRBJ2-7 . . TRBV20-1 TGCAGTGCCTCTGGGGTCCCACCGCGCGAGCAGTACTTC CSASGVPPREQYF